A single sample is the source of the 9 T cell receptor beta chains below, sequenced in a study of early T cells in non-severe SARS-CoV-2 infection. TCRdb independently ran MiXCR on the 5' RACE reads; one entry per CDR3 protein. The table includes 35,000 to 50,000 distinct CDR3 sequences, about 5.9% detected once. The source was whole blood, collected at baseline. Every receptor here comes from an adult who was a healthcare worker with PCR-confirmed SARS-CoV-2 infection or an uninfected control (not recorded which).

Many counts were recorded for this clonotype. This sequence joins TRBV16 and TRBJ2-7; 8 nucleotides line up with TRBD1. J gave up 3 bases and V 8 bases, and 9 bases lay outside the gene matches. The V gene's germline CDR1 is KGHSY and CDR2 FQNENV. CDR3 length: 14 residues. The CDR3 DNA sequence: TGTGCCAGCTCCTCCGGACAGGGAGTCTACGAGCAGTACTTC. As protein: CASSSGQGVYEQYF.

This clonotype was seen at least ten times. V gene TRBV3-1 combines with J gene TRBJ2-7, with TRBD1 matching 9 bases. V shed 5 bases and J 3 bases; nucleotides not matched to a gene: 5. Germline lookup yields CDR1 LGHDT and CDR2 YNNKEL (reference sequence). The CDR3 loop spans 14 amino acids. Here the CDR3 DNA reads TGTGCCAGCAGCGACGGGACAGGGAACTACGAGCAGTACTTC. This codes for CASSDGTGNYEQYF.

The chain has TRBV20-1 and TRBJ1-1; 7 bases line up with TRBD1. CDR1 and CDR2 (germline): DFQATT, SNEGSKA (reference sequence). The V and J ends lost 4 bases and 3 bases, in that order; junction bases with no gene match: 5. The CDR3 is made up of 13 amino acids. CDR3 in amino acids: CSAIQGVDTEAFF. The CDR3 nucleotides read TGCAGTGCTATCCAGGGGGTAGACACTGAAGCTTTCTTT.

This clonotype came up many times. The chain joins TRBV6-6 to TRBJ2-4, with a weak D call TRBD2 (6 bases). Germline-derived CDR1 and CDR2 are MNHNY and SVGAGI (reference sequence). V dropped 5 bases and J dropped 3 bases, with 14 bases sitting between them. The CDR3 covers 15 residues. Here the CDR3 reads CASSPPGGNKNIQYF. As DNA, the CDR3 is TGTGCCAGCAGTCCGCCGGGCGGGAACAAAAACATTCAGTACTTC.

The V gene is TRBV9, the J gene TRBJ2-5; D possibly uses TRBD1 or TRBD2 (6 bases each). The germline V gene encodes CDR1 SGDLS and CDR2 YYNGEE. V was cut by 0 bases and J by 2 bases, with 8 bases left in between. The CDR3 is made up of 14 amino acids. CDR3 coding DNA: TGTGCCAGCAGCGTAGGAGGGGGGCAAGAGACCCAGTACTTC. This translates into CASSVGGGQETQYF.

Many counts were recorded for this clonotype. The CDR3 DNA sequence: TGTGCCAGCAGCTACAGGGGAGCCTACGAGCAGTACTTC. It translates to CASSYRGAYEQYF. This sequence joins TRBV3-1 and TRBJ2-7; 7 positions agree with TRBD1. Germline V gene lookup returns CDR1 LGHDT and CDR2 YNNKEL (reference sequence). Germline trimming cut 5 bases from V and 2 bases from J; bases unmatched to any gene: 3. The CDR3 sequence is 13 residues long.

This clonotype came up a few times. The rearrangement uses TRBV12-3 or TRBV12-4 and TRBJ2-1; tentatively, D is TRBD1 (5 bases). The V gene lost 0 bases and the J gene lost 2 bases, with 11 bases spanning the gap. This CDR3 is 16 amino acids long. The CDR3 sequence: CASSLAGAGAYNEQFF. In DNA form, the CDR3 reads TGTGCCAGCAGTTTAGCTGGGGCAGGAGCCTACAATGAGCAGTTCTTC.

The V gene is TRBV9, the J gene TRBJ2-1; no reliable D call. Germline loops: CDR1 SGDLS, CDR2 YYNGEE. Trimming left V 1 base short and J 0 bases short, with 8 bases between. This CDR3 region has 15 residues. The chain's CDR3 is CASSVFPSSYNEQFF. The CDR3 DNA follows: TGTGCCAGCAGCGTATTCCCGAGCTCCTACAATGAGCAGTTCTTC. Drawing the rest from reference TRBV9 and TRBJ2-1, the complete variable domain is DSGVTQTPKHLITATGQRVTLRCSPRSGDLSVYWYQQSLDQGLQFLIQYYNGEERAKGNILERFSAQQFPDLHSELNLSSLELGDSALYFCASSVFPSSYNEQFFGPGTRLTVL.

This clonotype came up many times. The J gene is TRBJ2-7, the V gene TRBV4-3; 9 bases map to TRBD1. V shed 5 bases and J 1 base; nucleotides not matched to a gene: 3. The CDR3 covers 14 residues. The germline CDR1 and CDR2 sequences are LGHNA and YSLEER. CDR3 nucleotide sequence: TGCGCCAGCAGCTACGACAGGGGGTCCTACGAGCAGTACTTC. Translated, it gives CASSYDRGSYEQYF.